Listed here are 5 T cell receptor beta chains from one sample, sequenced in a study of post-analysis software for immune sequencing data. Incorporated into the TCR beta cDNA libraries were unique molecular identifiers, which served to reduce PCR and sequencing biases. Via MiXCR, TCRdb re-called the PCR reads, giving one row per CDR3 protein. The sample consists of over 250,000 distinct CDR3 sequences, 35% to 40% of them appearing once. Regarding the study as a whole: In patients, five or six TRBV segments were more frequent than in controls, with TRBV5-6, TRBV5-1 and TRBV20-1 among them.

No antigen has been assigned to these receptors. The sequenced sample was blood. The receptors derive from a girl aged 10 to 17 with multiple sclerosis.

The gene calls are TRBV7-9 and TRBJ2-7, with D perhaps assigned TRBD1 or TRBD2 (5 bases each). CDR3 length: 14 residues. Deletions cut 1 base from V and 4 bases from J, with 11 bases between. Germline lookup yields CDR1 SEHNR and CDR2 FQNEAQ (reference sequence). The CDR3 DNA sequence: TGTGCCAGCAGCTTAGGGGTTGGGGGATACGAGCAGTACTTC. Its protein is CASSLGVGGYEQYF.

This chain links TRBV20-1 with TRBJ2-5; no reliable D call. Germline CDR1 is DFQATT and CDR2 is SNEGSKA (reference sequence). The CDR3 length is 13 residues. Trimming left V 0 bases short and J 2 bases short, with 7 bases between. CDR3 in DNA: TGCAGTGCTAGAGATACGAATCAAGAGACCCAGTACTTC. Protein: CSARDTNQETQYF.

As to this clonotype: A read error may be the cause here, since a much bigger clone is one base away. The chain combines TRBV4-1 with TRBJ1-2; TRBD1 matches at 7 bases. The germline CDR1 and CDR2 sequences are MGHRA and YSYEKL. CDR3 length: 14 amino acids. CDR3 residues: CAGSHVDRAYGYTF. The CDR3 DNA sequence: TGCGCCGGCAGCCACGTCGACAGGGCCTATGGCTACACCTTC.

A single count supports this clonotype. This may be a read error, as it is one base from a much larger clone. This chain joins TRBV5-1 and TRBJ2-3, with 9 bases matching TRBD2. The CDR3 loop spans 13 amino acids. The germline V gene encodes CDR1 SGHRS and CDR2 YFSETQ. The junction had 6 bases not matched to a gene; V was cut back by 9 bases and J by 4 bases. CDR3 DNA sequence: TGCGCCAACCGTAGCGGGAGTGCAGATACGCAGTATTTT. It codes for CANRSGSADTQYF.

The V gene is TRBV15, the J gene TRBJ2-5; D is unclear. Trimming removed 2 bases from V and 1 base from J, with 8 bases in between. Germline V gene sequence: CDR1 LNHNV, CDR2 YYDKDF (reference sequence). This CDR3 has 14 amino acids. The CDR3 bases are TGTGCCACCAGCAGATGGACCGGCCAAGAGACCCAGTACTTC. Protein: CATSRWTGQETQYF.